Given below is one T cell receptor beta chain in context. The antigen is undetermined. Mismatch with germline at one junction end may stem from a read error. This record comes from a study of identical twins. Study outcomes and limitations: Carriage of fewer insertions was seen in abundant cord blood beta clonotypes, whereas memory repertoires showed none. Beta out-of-frame twin sharing showed a weaker excess.

Template switching added a universal primer site, and cDNA bore unique molecular identifiers. TCRdb used MiXCR to reprocess the 5' RACE reads, holding one entry per CDR3 protein. The table lists about 730,000 distinct CDR3 sequences, 21% of them singletons. Germline CDR1 SGHTA, CDR2 FQGNSA. The CDR3 is made up of 13 amino acids. The same specimen was also included in a second study, on T cells expressing NK-cell markers. That source reports: It was from sorted CD3+CD56+NKG2C+, CD3+CD56+NKG2C- and CD3+CD56-NKG2C+ T cells that TCR beta repertoires came.

Sequenced material: PBMCs. The chain combines TRBV7-2 with TRBJ1-1, with 7 bases fitting TRBD1. The sequence derives from a woman younger than 35 in good health. The CDR3 reads CASSVTGLPEAFF. The CDR3 coding sequence is TGTGCCAGCAGCGTGACAGGGTTGCCTGAAGCCTTCTTT. The full variable domain, rest sourced from reference TRBV7-2 and TRBJ1-1, is GAGVSQSPSNKVTEKGKDVELRCDPISGHTALYWYRQSLGQGLEFLIYFQGNSAPDKSGLPSDRFSAERTGGSVSTLTIQRTQQEDSAVYLCASSVTGLPEAFFGQGTRLTVV.